The 25 T cell receptor beta chains below were found in one sample sequenced in a study of OX40 agonist ivuxolimab in advanced cancers. TCRdb keeps only in-frame clones here, not all; method: immunoSEQ multiplex PCR. The data contain approximately 50,000 clones, approximately 80% of them singletons. Material: CD4+ or CD8+ T cells sorted from blood, obtained in a trial of the OX40 agonist ivuxolimab. These receptor sequences come from an adult with an advanced solid tumor such as melanoma, head and neck, liver or kidney cancer.

This clone was observed once. The rearrangement joins TRBV28 to TRBJ1-1; D unresolved. Trimming pared 2 bases from V and 0 bases from J, leaving 13 bases between. Germline assignment: CDR1 MDHEN and CDR2 SYDVKM. This CDR3 has 16 amino acids. This CDR3 reads CASSLQRFTLNTEAFF. The CDR3 DNA follows: TGTGCCAGCAGTTTACAACGGTTCACACTGAACACTGAAGCTTTCTTT.

The chain links TRBV29-1 to TRBJ1-1; 8 nucleotides line up with TRBD1. Germline V gene sequence: CDR1 SQVTM, CDR2 ANQGSEA. The length of the CDR3 is 13 residues. Trimming cost V 5 bases and J 4 bases; bases outside gene matches: 6. The CDR3 loop reads CSVPGGAGTEAFF. CDR3 bases: TGCAGCGTTCCAGGGGGCGCGGGCACTGAAGCTTTCTTT.

The CDR3 sequence: CASSSTGWKAAYEQYF. In nucleotides, the CDR3 is TGTGCCAGCAGCTCAACGGGGTGGAAGGCTGCCTACGAGCAGTACTTC. The chain recombines TRBV7-2 with TRBJ2-5, with D possibly matching TRBD2 (5 bases). The assigned J gene may be wrong: the sequence end matches TRBJ2-7 better. The CDR3 spans 16 residues. CDR1 and CDR2 from the germline V gene are SGHTA and FQGNSA.

The V and J genes are TRBV19 and TRBJ2-7; possible D gene TRBD2, 5 bases. CDR3 length: 13 amino acids. Per the germline V gene, CDR1 is LNHDA and CDR2 is SQIVND (reference sequence). Trimming removed 6 bases from V and 0 bases from J, with 9 bases in between. CDR3 loop: CASRSGSSYEQYF. The CDR3 DNA reads TGTGCCAGTAGATCTGGGAGCTCCTACGAGCAGTACTTC.

The chain is built from TRBV11-2 and TRBJ2-3; 9 bases fit TRBD1. The trim removed 5 bases at V and 2 bases at J, leaving 17 bases unmatched. This CDR3 has 19 amino acids. Germline CDR1 reads SGHAT; CDR2 reads FQNNGV. CDR3 sequence reads: CASSLRPITTGGITDTQYF. Written as DNA, the CDR3 is TGTGCCAGCAGCCTGCGCCCCATTACGACAGGGGGAATCACAGATACGCAGTATTTT.

A few counts support this clone. The chain recombines TRBV6-1 with TRBJ1-4; D gene unclear. V dropped 5 bases and J dropped 5 bases, with 12 bases sitting between them. Looked up from germline, CDR1 is MNHNS and CDR2 is SASEGT. This CDR3 has 14 residues. CDR3 sequence (DNA): TGTGCCAGCAGTCTCGGAGGCCAGAATGAAAAACTGTTTTTT. Its protein is CASSLGGQNEKLFF.

V and J are TRBV28 and TRBJ1-4, with 7 bases aligning to TRBD1. The trim removed 6 bases at V and 1 base at J, leaving 17 bases unmatched. This CDR3 has 19 residues. Germline-derived CDR1 and CDR2 are MDHEN and SYDVKM. The CDR3, as DNA: TGTGCCAGCAGCTCATTTACTTTTCTTCAGGGGGAAACTAATGAAAAACTGTTTTTT. Protein: CASSSFTFLQGETNEKLFF.

This clone occurred once. The CDR3 reads CASSIGALRLGYEQYF. The CDR3 region has the DNA TGTGCCAGTAGTATAGGCGCTCTCCGGTTAGGCTACGAGCAGTACTTC. V is TRBV19 and J is TRBJ2-7; D not certain. The CDR3 sequence is 16 residues long. Trimming cost V 1 base and J 3 bases, with 16 bases left between them. Germline lookup yields CDR1 LNHDA and CDR2 SQIVND (reference sequence).

This clone appeared a few times. The chain carries TRBV6-1 and TRBJ2-7; 9 bases are shared with TRBD1. Trimming removed 6 bases from V and 4 bases from J; junction bases left unmatched: 10. In germline, CDR1 is MNHNS, CDR2 SASEGT. This CDR3 has 15 residues. CDR3 region: CASRLTGGAGYEQYF. The CDR3, as DNA: TGTGCCAGCAGGCTCACAGGGGGCGCAGGATACGAGCAGTACTTC.

This CDR3 is CASSLAESWEQYF. CDR3 nucleotide sequence: TGTGCCAGCAGCCTAGCGGAGTCCTGGGAGCAGTACTTC. The gene calls are TRBV27 and TRBJ2-7; 7 positions match TRBD2. V trimming: 6 bases; J trimming: 7 bases; junction bases outside the gene matches: 9. The CDR3 loop spans 13 amino acids. In germline, CDR1 is MNHEY, CDR2 SMNVEV (reference sequence).

The chain recombines TRBV2 with TRBJ2-1; TRBD1 matches 7 bases. Trimming at V came to 8 bases and at J to 8 bases, leaving 12 bases not matched to a gene. Germline assignment: CDR1 SNHLY and CDR2 FYNNEI. The CDR3 sequence is 14 residues long. CDR3 loop: CASHPGTVLHEQFF. The DNA for the CDR3 is TGTGCCAGCCACCCCGGGACAGTCCTCCATGAGCAGTTCTTC.

The CDR3 reads CASSSGQQKNIQYF. The CDR3 DNA is TGTGCCAGCAGCTCGGGACAGCAAAAAAACATTCAGTACTTC. The rearrangement links TRBV5-4 to TRBJ2-4; 7 positions agree with TRBD1. The junction had 4 bases not matched to a gene; V was cut back by 3 bases and J by 4 bases. CDR3 length: 14 residues. The germline gives CDR1 SGHNT, CDR2 YYREEE (reference sequence).

The chain joins TRBV7-9 to TRBJ2-7; D remains ambiguous. V was shortened by 5 bases and J by 2 bases, with 10 bases between the two germline ends. CDR1 is SEHNR and CDR2 is FQNEAQ in the germline V gene (reference sequence). This CDR3 is built from 13 residues. CDR3 DNA: TGTGCCAGCAGCCAGATAACCACCTACGAGCAGTACTTC. Protein product: CASSQITTYEQYF.

The V and J genes are TRBV6-5 and TRBJ1-2; D unclear. V was clipped by 0 bases and J by 2 bases, with 7 bases between them. The germline gives CDR1 MNHEY, CDR2 SVGAGI. The CDR3 covers 14 residues. The CDR3 sequence: CASSYSVGNYGYTF. CDR3 nucleotides: TGTGCCAGCAGTTACTCGGTAGGGAACTATGGCTACACCTTC.

V gene TRBV27 combines with J gene TRBJ1-6; D call uncertain. CDR1 and CDR2 from the germline V gene are MNHEY and SMNVEV (reference sequence). Trimming pared 7 bases from V and 0 bases from J, leaving 10 bases between. This CDR3 region has 15 residues. In nucleotides, the CDR3 is TGTGCCAGCAAAAGGGATAGCTCCTATAATTCACCCCTCCACTTT. It translates to CASKRDSSYNSPLHF.

CDR3 DNA: TGTGCCAGCAGCTTAGATGGAAGAGGGGGCAAGGACGAGCAGTACTTC. Protein product: CASSLDGRGGKDEQYF. The genes are TRBV11-3 and TRBJ2-5, with 7 bases identical to TRBD1. The better agreement between TRBJ2-7 and the DNA end casts doubt on the J call. Germline-derived CDR1 and CDR2 are SGHNT and YENEEA. CDR3 length: 16 amino acids.

This chain uses TRBV7-7 with TRBJ1-4; no clear D gene. V was cut by 3 bases and J by 7 bases, with 12 bases left in between. From germline, CDR1 is SSHAT and CDR2 FNYEAQ (reference sequence). This CDR3 is built from 14 residues. The CDR3 DNA reads as TGTGCCAGCAGCTTGTCCGAGACATCTGAAAAACTGTTTTTT. This sequence encodes CASSLSETSEKLFF.

This chain connects TRBV6-5 to TRBJ1-1; tentative D call: TRBD1 (6 bases). The CDR3 length is 13 residues. The V end was cut by 5 bases, the J end by 4 bases, with 11 bases between. Germline V gene data show CDR1 as MNHEY and CDR2 as SVGAGI. This chain's CDR3 is CASSTHRVTEAFF. The CDR3 DNA reads as TGTGCCAGCAGTACGCACAGGGTCACTGAAGCTTTCTTT.

The chain carries TRBV7-9 and TRBJ2-2; 9 positions agree with TRBD1. The length of the CDR3 is 15 residues. V shed 3 bases, J shed 4 bases, and the junction held 3 bases outside the gene matches. Germline V gives CDR1 SEHNR, CDR2 FQNEAQ (reference sequence). Here the CDR3 DNA reads TGTGCCAGCAGCTTGACAGGGGGTATCACCGGGGAGCTGTTTTTT. Encoded protein: CASSLTGGITGELFF.

Regarding this clone: At one end the junction does not follow the germline gene, possibly because of a read error. The chain employs TRBV5-6 and TRBJ1-3; D ambiguous. Germline CDR1 SGHDT, CDR2 YYEEEE. The CDR3 runs 12 residues. CDR3 DNA: TGTGCCAGCAGTTTGGGGAGAAACACCATATATTTT. Protein sequence: CASSLGRNTIYF.

The V gene is TRBV5-5, the J gene TRBJ1-5; a weak D match, TRBD1 (5 bases). The CDR3 loop spans 14 amino acids. V lost 4 bases to trimming and J lost 3 bases, with 11 bases between them. The germline CDR1 and CDR2 sequences are SGHKS and YYEKEE (reference sequence). The CDR3 nucleotides are TGTGCCAGCAGCGGGGCGGGGTTCAATCAGCCCCAGCATTTT. Protein: CASSGAGFNQPQHF.

J is TRBJ1-1 and V is TRBV29-1; D is perhaps TRBD1 (6 bases). V was pared by 4 bases and J by 5 bases, with 14 bases between. This CDR3 is built from 13 residues. Germline V gene lookup returns CDR1 SQVTM and CDR2 ANQGSEA. The CDR3 nucleotides read TGCAGCGTTGGTACCAGGGGCGAAACTGAAGCTTTCTTT. As protein: CSVGTRGETEAFF.

The genes are TRBV30 and TRBJ2-3, with 7 bases matching TRBD2. This CDR3 has 13 amino acids. Germline CDR1 GTSNPN, CDR2 SVGIG (reference sequence). With V trimmed by 0 bases and J by 5 bases, 2 bases remained unmatched. As DNA, the CDR3 is TGTGCCTGGAGTGTGCGGGAGTTAGATACGCAGTATTTT. It encodes CAWSVRELDTQYF. Based on the CDR3 plus reference TRBV30 and TRBJ2-3, the full variable domain is SQTIHQWPATLVQPVGSPLSLECTVEGTSNPNLYWYRQAAGRGLQLLFYSVGIGQISSEVPQNLSASRPQDRQFILSSKKLLLSDSGFYLCAWSVRELDTQYFGPGTRLTVL.

The V and J genes are TRBV29-1 and TRBJ2-5; D remains ambiguous. Germline CDR1 is SQVTM and CDR2 is ANQGSEA. This CDR3 contains 13 residues. The V gene lost 5 bases and the J gene lost 2 bases, with 12 bases spanning the gap. CDR3 region: CSVRKGLQETQYF. Written as DNA, the CDR3 is TGCAGCGTTAGAAAAGGGTTGCAAGAGACCCAGTACTTC.

This clone was detected only a few times. This chain uses TRBV19 with TRBJ2-2, with no clear D. Germline CDR1 and CDR2: LNHDA and SQIVND (reference sequence). Trimming took 3 bases from V and 5 from J, leaving 4 bases between them. This CDR3 comprises 12 residues. Here the CDR3 DNA reads TGTGCCAGTAGTATTCAGACCGGGGAGCTGTTTTTT. Its protein product is CASSIQTGELFF.